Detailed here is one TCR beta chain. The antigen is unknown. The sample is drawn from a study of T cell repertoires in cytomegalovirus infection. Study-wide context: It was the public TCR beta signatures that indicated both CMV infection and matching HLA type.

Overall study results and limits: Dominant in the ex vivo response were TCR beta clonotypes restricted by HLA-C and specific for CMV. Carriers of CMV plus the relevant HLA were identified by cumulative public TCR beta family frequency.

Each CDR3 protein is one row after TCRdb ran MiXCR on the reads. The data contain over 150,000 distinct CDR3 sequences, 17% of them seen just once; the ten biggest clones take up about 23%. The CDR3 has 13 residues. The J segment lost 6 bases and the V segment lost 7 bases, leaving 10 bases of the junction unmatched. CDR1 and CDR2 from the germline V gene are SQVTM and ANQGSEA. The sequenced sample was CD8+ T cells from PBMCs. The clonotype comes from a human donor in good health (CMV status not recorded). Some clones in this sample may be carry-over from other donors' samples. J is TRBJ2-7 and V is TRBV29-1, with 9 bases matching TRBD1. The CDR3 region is CSALQGAQVEQYF. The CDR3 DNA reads TGCAGCGCACTACAGGGGGCGCAGGTCGAGCAGTACTTC.